Listed below are T cell receptor beta chains from one sample, sequenced in a study of neurological immune-mediated disorders. In TCRdb, the 5' RACE reads were re-called with MiXCR into one record per CDR3 protein. Among approximately 44,000 distinct CDR3 sequences listed, just under 6% were seen once. The sample was CD4+ T cells from blood. The source of these receptors is a young woman with multiple sclerosis. Each CDR3 is given with its conserved first and last residue. D genes are given only for firm matches. Clone size is given for some rows only: seen once, a few or many times, or a class if the clone is expanded.

d_call: TRBD1; cdr3_length: 14; j_call: TRBJ1-1; v_call: TRBV6-1; clone_size: many; cdr3_nt: TGTGCCAGCAGTGACCCAGGGGGTCTGACTGAAGCTTTCTTT; cdr3_aa: CASSDPGGLTEAFF
d_call: -; cdr3_length: 17; j_call: TRBJ1-1; v_call: TRBV7-2; clone_size: many; cdr3_nt: TGTGCCAGCAGCCGCCGGGACCTAAACTATAAGGGCACTGAAGCTTTCTTT; cdr3_aa: CASSRRDLNYKGTEAFF
d_call: -; cdr3_length: 13; j_call: TRBJ1-2; v_call: TRBV7-2; clone_size: many; cdr3_nt: TGTGCCAGCAGCCTACAGGGCAGCTATGGCTACACCTTC; cdr3_aa: CASSLQGSYGYTF
d_call: -; cdr3_length: 15; j_call: TRBJ2-7; v_call: TRBV5-1; clone_size: many; cdr3_nt: TGCGCCAGCAGCTACCGGGGGGACGGGGGCCACGAGCAGTACTTC; cdr3_aa: CASSYRGDGGHEQYF
d_call: TRBD2; cdr3_length: 16; j_call: TRBJ2-5; v_call: TRBV6-5; clone_size: -; cdr3_nt: TGTGCCAGCAGTCCATGGACTAGCGGGGGAAGGGAGACCCAGTACTTC; cdr3_aa: CASSPWTSGGRETQYF
d_call: -; cdr3_length: 15; j_call: TRBJ2-1; v_call: TRBV12-3/TRBV12-4; clone_size: many; cdr3_nt: TGTGCCAGCAGTTTAGGCCCCCCGACTTTTTTACATCAGTTCTTC; cdr3_aa: CASSLGPPTFLHQFF
d_call: TRBD1; cdr3_length: 19; j_call: TRBJ1-6; v_call: TRBV7-2; clone_size: many; cdr3_nt: TGTGCCAGCAGCTTCATCCAGAATCGACAGGGAGGATATAATTCACCCCTCCACTTT; cdr3_aa: CASSFIQNRQGGYNSPLHF
d_call: -; cdr3_length: 13; j_call: TRBJ2-1; v_call: TRBV24-1; clone_size: many; cdr3_nt: TGTGCCACCAGTGAAGGACCTCACAATGAGCAGTTCTTC; cdr3_aa: CATSEGPHNEQFF
d_call: TRBD1; cdr3_length: 18; j_call: TRBJ1-1; v_call: TRBV18; clone_size: -; cdr3_nt: TGTGCCAGCTCACCACCGTTCGGGACAGGGTTTACGAACACTGAAGCTTTCTTT; cdr3_aa: CASSPPFGTGFTNTEAFF
d_call: -; cdr3_length: 14; j_call: TRBJ2-3; v_call: TRBV20-1; clone_size: many; cdr3_nt: TGCAGTGCCGAGGGGGGAGTGGACACAGATACGCAGTATTTT; cdr3_aa: CSAEGGVDTDTQYF
d_call: -; cdr3_length: 13; j_call: TRBJ1-6; v_call: TRBV30; clone_size: few; cdr3_nt: TGTGCCTGGAGTGTACGGGGGTTTCCACCCCTCCACTTT; cdr3_aa: CAWSVRGFPPLHF
d_call: -; cdr3_length: 16; j_call: TRBJ1-5; v_call: TRBV12-3/TRBV12-4; clone_size: many; cdr3_nt: TGTGCCAGCAGTTTTAACGCGGGGGGCCGTAATCAGCCCCAGCATTTT; cdr3_aa: CASSFNAGGRNQPQHF
d_call: -; cdr3_length: 13; j_call: TRBJ1-4; v_call: TRBV29-1; clone_size: many; cdr3_nt: TGCAGCGTTGAGTTCCGGCTTAATGAAAAACTGTTTTTT; cdr3_aa: CSVEFRLNEKLFF
d_call: -; cdr3_length: 15; j_call: TRBJ2-3; v_call: TRBV6-1; clone_size: -; cdr3_nt: TGTGCCAGCAGTGAATTTTTGCGACATGTAAATACGCAGTATTTT; cdr3_aa: CASSEFLRHVNTQYF
d_call: -; cdr3_length: 13; j_call: TRBJ2-5; v_call: TRBV20-1; clone_size: many; cdr3_nt: TGCAGTGCTGCCCTGGGAGGCGGAGAGACCCAGTACTTC; cdr3_aa: CSAALGGGETQYF
d_call: -; cdr3_length: 15; j_call: TRBJ2-5; v_call: TRBV9; clone_size: many; cdr3_nt: TGTGCCAGCACCACCGATCACAACACAATGGAGACCCAGTACTTC; cdr3_aa: CASTTDHNTMETQYF
d_call: TRBD1; cdr3_length: 15; j_call: TRBJ1-1; v_call: TRBV28; clone_size: many; cdr3_nt: TGTGCCAGCAGTCCCACAGGGGCGGGGCACACTGAAGCTTTCTTT; cdr3_aa: CASSPTGAGHTEAFF